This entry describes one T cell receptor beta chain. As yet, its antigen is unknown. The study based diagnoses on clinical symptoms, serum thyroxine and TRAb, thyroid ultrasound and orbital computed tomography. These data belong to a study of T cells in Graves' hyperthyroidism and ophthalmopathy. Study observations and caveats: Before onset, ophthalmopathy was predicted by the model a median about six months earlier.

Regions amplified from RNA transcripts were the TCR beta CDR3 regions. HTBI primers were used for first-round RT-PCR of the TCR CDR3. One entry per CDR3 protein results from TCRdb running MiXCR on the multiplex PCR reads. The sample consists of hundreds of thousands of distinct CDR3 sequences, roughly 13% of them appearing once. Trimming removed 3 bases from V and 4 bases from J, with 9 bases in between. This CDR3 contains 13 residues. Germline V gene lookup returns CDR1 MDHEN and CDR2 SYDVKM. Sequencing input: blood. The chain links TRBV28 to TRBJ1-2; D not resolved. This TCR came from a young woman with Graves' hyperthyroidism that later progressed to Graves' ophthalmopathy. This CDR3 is CASSFAPSYGYTF. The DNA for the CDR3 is TGTGCCAGCAGTTTTGCGCCCTCCTATGGCTACACCTTC.